A single sample gave rise to the 27 T cell receptor beta chains below, sequenced in a study of CD8+ T cells in alopecia areata (dated by TCRdb to between 2017 and 2018). The library came from the immunoSEQ multiplex PCR assay. RNA was extracted from all samples and reverse transcribed into cDNA as template for TCR sequencing. TCRdb retrieved this table from immuneACCESS and kept in-frame rearrangements only. Not all clones are present; in checked studies, unresolved V genes account for under half, and no reason is known for the remainder. The sample yields roughly 100,000 clones; roughly two thirds were counted once. In total, the top ten clones hold around 16% of the sample. The label giving this sample's time point can be read as: about 4 weeks on oral tofacitinib. The treatment or condition label on this specimen signifies: oral pan-JAK inhibitor, 5-10 mg twice daily. The sequencing here drew on CD8+ T cells sorted from blood, taken at week 4, from a patient treated with tofacitinib. The origin of the receptors is a human donor with alopecia areata.

The genes are TRBV5-1 and TRBJ2-5; 13 positions match TRBD2. Germline V gene sequence: CDR1 SGHRS, CDR2 YFSETQ. The CDR3 is 16 residues long. J lost 0 bases, V lost 2 bases, and 1 base had no gene match. CDR3 sequence: CASSFGTSGDQETQYF. The CDR3 nucleotides read TGCGCCAGCAGCTTCGGGACTAGCGGGGACCAAGAGACCCAGTACTTC.

The genes are TRBV29-1 and TRBJ2-3; D perhaps matches TRBD2 (6 bases). Germline values: CDR1 SQVTM, CDR2 ANQGSEA. V lost 4 bases to trimming and J lost 0 bases, with 14 bases between them. The CDR3 extends over 15 amino acids. CDR3 in DNA: TGCAGCGTTGTATTCCTAGCGACCAGCACAGATACGCAGTATTTT. Protein product: CSVVFLATSTDTQYF.

This clone came up a few times. Without the conserved terminal phenylalanine or tryptophan, this CDR3 likely stems from a read error. The DNA is left out, because the CDR3 cannot be placed on it with certainty; the CDR3 is given as TCRdb lists it. The CDR3 sequence is CSVEDEAPSI. The chain joins TRBV29-1 to TRBJ2-7. Termini included, the CDR3 measures 10 amino acids. Germline CDR1 and CDR2: SQVTM and ANQGSEA.

The chain couples TRBV15 to TRBJ1-2; no clear D gene. Germline V gives CDR1 LNHNV, CDR2 YYDKDF (reference sequence). V was pared by 1 base and J by 4 bases, with 16 bases between. This CDR3 region has 16 residues. This chain's CDR3 is CATSRAPDGSRYGYTF. CDR3 bases: TGTGCCACCAGCAGAGCCCCGGACGGCTCGCGCTATGGCTACACCTTC.

V is TRBV5-1 and J is TRBJ2-1; TRBD1 matches at 9 bases. Germline CDR1 reads SGHRS; CDR2 reads YFSETQ. With V trimmed by 3 bases and J by 7 bases, 5 bases remained unmatched. CDR3 length: 14 amino acids. This CDR3 reads CASSYRTGVNEQFF. The CDR3 DNA sequence: TGCGCCAGCAGCTACCGGACAGGGGTAAATGAGCAGTTCTTC.

The chain has TRBV29-1 and TRBJ1-1; D is possibly TRBD1 (5 bases). V lost 7 bases to trimming and J lost 0 bases, with 15 bases between them. The CDR3 extends over 14 amino acids. Germline V gene sequence: CDR1 SQVTM, CDR2 ANQGSEA. The CDR3 loop is CSAGTGVMNTEAFF. The CDR3 nucleotides are TGCAGCGCTGGGACGGGAGTCATGAACACTGAAGCTTTCTTT.

Notes on this clone: At the DNA level, this CDR3 is encoded by other sequences in the same sample as well. V gene TRBV4-3 combines with J gene TRBJ2-7; 9 nucleotides match TRBD1. Trimming took 3 bases from V and 3 from J; bases not matched to a gene: 0. Germline V gives CDR1 LGHNA, CDR2 YSLEER. CDR3 length: 13 amino acids. CDR3 sequence: CASSQDRGYEQYF. CDR3 bases: TGCGCCAGCAGCCAGGACAGGGGCTACGAGCAGTACTTC.

The rearrangement uses TRBV27 and TRBJ2-7, with TRBD1 matching 9 bases. V was clipped by 6 bases and J by 2 bases; unmatched bases: 14. This CDR3 is built from 17 residues. The V gene's germline CDR1 is MNHEY and CDR2 SMNVEV (reference sequence). CDR3 loop: CASSQRGGTGSPYEQYF. CDR3 sequence (DNA): TGTGCCAGCAGCCAACGGGGCGGGACAGGGAGTCCCTACGAGCAGTACTTC.

V usage is TRBV7-7 and J usage is TRBJ1-2; possible D gene TRBD1, 5 bases. The germline V gene has CDR1 SSHAT and CDR2 FNYEAQ (reference sequence). CDR3 size: 17 residues. V gave up 1 base and J gave up 2 bases, with 17 bases separating them. Here the CDR3 reads CASSLEGSGGTNYGYTF. The DNA of the CDR3 is TGTGCCAGCAGCTTAGAGGGATCCGGGGGGACCAACTATGGCTACACCTTC.

The chain has TRBV5-6 and TRBJ2-7; D remains unclear. The CDR3 runs to 14 residues. V lost 2 bases to trimming and J lost 0 bases, with 9 bases between them. In germline, CDR1 is SGHDT, CDR2 YYEEEE. The CDR3 here is CASSFLESSYEQYF. The CDR3 DNA sequence: TGTGCCAGCAGCTTTTTGGAAAGCTCCTACGAGCAGTACTTC. The whole variable domain, remainder taken from reference TRBV5-6 and TRBJ2-7, is DAGVTQSPTHLIKTRGQQVTLRCSPKSGHDTVSWYQQALGQGPQFIFQYYEEEERQRGNFPDRFSGHQFPNYSSELNVNALLLGDSALYLCASSFLESSYEQYFGPGTRLTVT.

This clone was seen only a few times. This rearrangement joins TRBV25-1 to TRBJ1-2, with 8 bases that match TRBD1. CDR1 is MGHDK, CDR2 SYGVNS, per germline. V lost 7 bases, J lost 4 bases, and 11 bases stayed unmatched. CDR3 length equals 15 residues. CDR3 sequence (DNA): TGTGCCAGCACCCTAGGACAGGGAGACCCCTATGGCTACACCTTC. Translation gives CASTLGQGDPYGYTF.

This clone was recorded once. The same CDR3 arises from other DNA sequences in this sample as well. The chain combines TRBV5-6 with TRBJ1-1; D gene ambiguous. This CDR3 is built from 11 residues. Germline assignment: CDR1 SGHDT and CDR2 YYEEEE. Between the trimmed V and J ends, which lost 0 bases and 4 bases, there was a span of 1 base. DNA of the CDR3: TGTGCCAGCAGCTTGGGCACTGAAGCTTTCTTT. Amino acid sequence: CASSLGTEAFF.

This clone has ten or more counts. This chain uses TRBV13 with TRBJ1-2, with D possibly being TRBD1 (5 bases). The CDR3 consists of 14 residues. Germline loops: CDR1 PRHDT, CDR2 FYEKMQ (reference sequence). Trimming took off 0 bases at V and 6 bases at J, with 11 bases between the two ends. The chain's CDR3 is CASSLGAGLDGYTF. DNA for the CDR3: TGTGCCAGCAGCTTAGGAGCAGGGCTTGATGGCTACACCTTC. The full variable domain, in which reference TRBV13 and TRBJ1-2 provide the parts outside the CDR3, is AAGVIQSPRHLIKEKRETATLKCYPIPRHDTVYWYQQGPGQDPQFLISFYEKMQSDKGSIPDRFSAQQFSDYHSELNMSSLELGDSALYFCASSLGAGLDGYTFGSGTRLTVV.

The chain carries TRBV30 and TRBJ2-7; a weak D match, TRBD2 (7 bases). V lost 2 bases, J lost 5 bases, and 13 bases lay in between. Germline V gene lookup returns CDR1 GTSNPN and CDR2 SVGIG (reference sequence). The CDR3 sequence is 13 residues long. As DNA, the CDR3 is TGTGCCTGGAGTAGGGGAGGGGGAAACGAGCAGTACTTC. It codes for CAWSRGGGNEQYF.

J is TRBJ2-7 and V is TRBV28; the D is unclear. The V and J ends lost 3 bases and 2 bases respectively, with 14 bases between them. CDR1 is MDHEN and CDR2 is SYDVKM in the germline V gene. This CDR3 is 15 amino acids long. CDR3 residues: CASSFSGSNPYEQYF. The CDR3 DNA is TGTGCCAGCAGTTTCTCGGGCAGCAACCCCTACGAGCAGTACTTC.

The chain couples TRBV4-3 to TRBJ1-5; D may be TRBD1 (5 bases). Germline lookup yields CDR1 LGHNA and CDR2 YSLEER. V lost 0 bases and J 5 bases, leaving 14 bases between the germline ends. The length of the CDR3 is 16 residues. The CDR3: CASSQDRGNTYQPQHF. The CDR3 DNA reads as TGCGCCAGCAGCCAAGATCGGGGGAATACGTATCAGCCCCAGCATTTT.

This clone has only a few counts. The chain has TRBV28 and TRBJ2-3; D is possibly TRBD2 (5 bases). The CDR3 sequence is 13 residues long. Trimming took 5 bases from V and 2 from J, leaving 8 bases between them. Germline CDR1 is MDHEN and CDR2 is SYDVKM. CDR3 in DNA: TGTGCCAGCAGTGGCGACTACACAGATACGCAGTATTTT. It specifies CASSGDYTDTQYF.

V is TRBV2 and J is TRBJ2-7; D unresolved. The CDR3 loop spans 15 amino acids. V was clipped by 9 bases and J by 2 bases, with 20 bases between them. The germline V gene encodes CDR1 SNHLY and CDR2 FYNNEI. The CDR3 DNA reads as TGTGCCAGGAATGCGTTGACTTCCAGCCCCTACGAGCAGTACTTC. Protein product: CARNALTSSPYEQYF.

This clone was recorded at least ten times. The rearrangement joins TRBV4-3 to TRBJ2-7; TRBD2 matches 11 bases. V was pared by 3 bases and J by 3 bases, with 10 bases of the junction left unmatched. The CDR3 has 17 amino acids. CDR1 and CDR2 from the germline V gene are LGHNA and YSLEER. CDR3 amino acids: CASSHRRLAGTFYEQYF. In DNA form, the CDR3 reads TGCGCCAGCAGCCATCGGCGACTAGCGGGGACGTTCTACGAGCAGTACTTC.

The chain links TRBV7-9 to TRBJ2-3; 7 bases align to TRBD2. CDR1 and CDR2 from the germline V gene are SEHNR and FQNEAQ (reference sequence). The ends lost 0 bases at V and 2 bases at J; junction bases unmatched: 8. The CDR3 spans 17 residues. The CDR3 DNA reads as TGTGCCAGCAGCTTAGCCCGGGACTACCCTATCACAGATACGCAGTATTTT. It encodes CASSLARDYPITDTQYF.

This clone was seen only a few times. The chain couples TRBV2 to TRBJ2-5, with TRBD1 matching over 8 bases. J lost 3 bases, V lost 8 bases, and 11 bases had no gene match. This CDR3 region has 15 residues. Germline CDR1 is SNHLY and CDR2 is FYNNEI. CDR3 region: CASYPGQGLEETQYF. The CDR3 bases are TGTGCCAGCTACCCCGGACAGGGTTTGGAAGAGACCCAGTACTTC.

The J gene is TRBJ2-5, the V gene TRBV4-1; TRBD2 aligns across 7 bases. CDR3 size: 16 residues. Trimming at V came to 5 bases and at J to 3 bases, leaving 12 bases not matched to a gene. Germline V gives CDR1 MGHRA, CDR2 YSYEKL. In nucleotides, the CDR3 is TGCGCCAGCAGCTCCCCTCTGGCGGGGGAAAAAGAGACCCAGTACTTC. Its protein is CASSSPLAGEKETQYF.

This clone was seen many times. The chain combines TRBV9 with TRBJ2-1, with D perhaps being TRBD1 or TRBD2 (5 bases each). CDR3 length: 16 residues. Germline V CDR1 and CDR2: SGDLS, YYNGEE. V was pared by 2 bases and J by 2 bases, with 14 bases between. The CDR3 DNA reads as TGTGCCAGCAGCGTCGGTCGTGGGGACGCCTACAATGAGCAGTTCTTC. Its protein product is CASSVGRGDAYNEQFF.

The genes are TRBV25-1 and TRBJ2-5; D tentatively fits TRBD1 or TRBD2 (6 bases each). The CDR3 is 16 residues long. The V gene lost 1 base and the J gene lost 3 bases, with 15 bases spanning the gap. Germline V gene lookup returns CDR1 MGHDK and CDR2 SYGVNS. The chain's CDR3 is CASSEFAGGPEETQYF. Here the CDR3 DNA reads TGTGCCAGCAGTGAATTCGCTGGGGGGCCCGAAGAGACCCAGTACTTC.

The chain couples TRBV4-3 to TRBJ2-3; D is perhaps TRBD2 (6 bases). The V gene lost 0 bases and the J gene lost 5 bases, with 12 bases spanning the gap. The CDR3 consists of 15 residues. Germline V CDR1 and CDR2: LGHNA, YSLEER. DNA of the CDR3: TGCGCCAGCAGCCAAGAAGGAGGGGCTGGAGATACGCAGTATTTT. Translated, it gives CASSQEGGAGDTQYF.

This clone has just a few counts. The rearrangement links TRBV29-1 to TRBJ2-1; D is ambiguous. The CDR3 runs 10 residues. Germline CDR1 is SQVTM and CDR2 is ANQGSEA. V lost 4 bases to trimming and J lost 9 bases, with 7 bases between them. CDR3 sequence (DNA): TGCAGCGTTGTAAAGGGTGAGCAGTTCTTC. This codes for CSVVKGEQFF.

This chain connects TRBV27 to TRBJ2-2; either TRBD1 or TRBD2 may fit D (5 bases each). In germline, CDR1 is MNHEY, CDR2 SMNVEV (reference sequence). Trimming stripped 4 bases from V and 0 bases from J, with 12 bases between. The CDR3 is 16 amino acids. CDR3 bases: TGTGCCAGCAGTTGGGCCGGGGCAACGAACACCGGGGAGCTGTTTTTT. It translates to CASSWAGATNTGELFF.